This TCR beta chain was retrieved from a study of T cell clones after liver transplantation. Study summary: Pre-transplant mixed lymphocyte reactions yielded third-party-reactive TCRbeta sequences as comparators for graft-donor-reactive sequences.

Produced via immunoSEQ multiplex PCR; TCRdb's table is partial and in-frame only. Here the sample spans 7,000 to 9,500 clones, 70% to 80% being singletons. The CDR3 loop spans 12 amino acids. V lost 7 bases, J lost 5 bases, and 9 bases lay in between. Germline lookup yields CDR1 SGHNT and CDR2 YYREEE (reference sequence). General study findings and limits: Migration into the graft, not deletion, may explain lost graft donor-reactive T cells. The donor-reactive repertoire was only partly measurable in a couple of subjects, lacking donor cells. Small, mixed patient groups and varying post-transplant times limit these conclusions.

Only one count was recorded for this clone. As yet, its antigen is unknown. The chain is built from TRBV5-4 and TRBJ2-2; D is ambiguous. This clonotype was obtained from a human patient who received a liver transplant. Among the T cells, some may be from the graft donor. Sequenced material: CD8+ T cells from blood, taken at the 22-month timepoint. The chain's CDR3 is CASGRGTGELFF. The DNA for the CDR3 is TGTGCCAGCGGCCGTGGTACCGGGGAGCTGTTTTTT.